One sample yielded the 10 T cell receptor beta chains listed below, sequenced in a study of OX40 agonist ivuxolimab in advanced cancers. Assay used: immunoSEQ multiplex PCR; TCRdb lists only in-frame clones, some missing. The sample has about 43,000 clones, roughly 94% seen once; the top ten hold approximately 10%. This sample comprised CD4+ or CD8+ T cells sorted from blood, obtained in a trial of the OX40 agonist ivuxolimab. The receptors were gathered from an adult with an advanced solid tumor such as melanoma, head and neck, liver or kidney cancer.

This clone was found once. J is TRBJ2-1 and V is TRBV6-5; 7 nucleotides agree with TRBD2. Germline loops: CDR1 MNHEY, CDR2 SVGAGI. The CDR3 length is 12 residues. V lost 6 bases to trimming and J lost 9 bases; unmatched junction nucleotides: 5. The CDR3 DNA is TGTGCCAGCAGCCACACGGGGGGTGAGCAGTTCTTC. Translated: CASSHTGGEQFF.

CDR3 sequence: CASSQEGGQGSNSYEQYF. The CDR3 nucleotides are TGCGCCAGCAGCCAGGAAGGGGGACAGGGCTCTAACTCCTACGAGCAGTACTTC. The chain employs TRBV4-3 and TRBJ2-7; 9 nucleotides line up with TRBD1. Germline V CDR1 and CDR2: LGHNA, YSLEER. There are 18 residues in the CDR3. Losses at the gene ends were 3 bases for V and 0 bases for J; bases not matched to a gene: 12.

The chain recombines TRBV19 with TRBJ2-7; 11 nucleotides match TRBD1. Trimming at V came to 3 bases and at J to 3 bases, leaving 1 base not matched to a gene. The CDR3 has 14 residues. Germline-derived CDR1 and CDR2 are LNHDA and SQIVND (reference sequence). Here the CDR3 reads CASSMGQGGYEQYF. The DNA of the CDR3 is TGTGCCAGTAGTATGGGACAGGGGGGCTACGAGCAGTACTTC.

This clone appeared a few times. The chain recombines TRBV4-2 with TRBJ2-7; TRBD2 matches 9 bases. Germline V CDR1 and CDR2: LGHNA, YNFKEQ. The CDR3 is 16 residues long. With 0 bases clipped from V and 6 bases from J, the junction kept 9 bases outside the gene matches. This CDR3 is CASSQDWASGKSEQYF. The CDR3 DNA sequence: TGTGCCAGCAGCCAAGATTGGGCTAGCGGGAAGTCCGAGCAGTACTTC.

This rearrangement joins TRBV7-9 to TRBJ2-1; TRBD1 matches at 7 bases. The CDR3 spans 15 residues. V shed 4 bases, J shed 4 bases, and the junction held 7 bases outside the gene matches. Germline V gene lookup returns CDR1 SEHNR and CDR2 FQNEAQ (reference sequence). The CDR3 protein is CASSSTGVGYNEQFF. In DNA, the CDR3 is TGTGCCAGCAGCTCTACAGGGGTTGGTTACAATGAGCAGTTCTTC. The variable domain in full, completed from reference TRBV7-9 and TRBJ2-1, reads DTGVSQNPRHKITKRGQNVTFRCDPISEHNRLYWYRQTLGQGPEFLTYFQNEAQLEKSRLLSDRFSAERPKGSFSTLEIQRTEQGDSAMYLCASSSTGVGYNEQFFGPGTRLTVL.

The chain is built from TRBV11-3 and TRBJ2-1, with D unresolved. Trimming took off 1 base at V and 8 bases at J, with 3 bases between the two ends. Germline V gene sequence: CDR1 SGHNT, CDR2 YENEEA. CDR3 size: 11 residues. The CDR3 DNA reads TGTGCCAGCAGCTTAGGATATGAGCAGTTCTTC. It is translated as CASSLGYEQFF.

The CDR3 loop reads CASSQVFRNTEAFF. For the CDR3, the DNA is TGCGCCAGCAGCCAAGTCTTTAGGAACACTGAAGCTTTCTTT. V and J are TRBV4-1 and TRBJ1-1; unclear D gene. Per germline, CDR1 MGHRA and CDR2 YSYEKL. V lost 1 base and J lost 1, with 7 bases in between. This CDR3 spans 14 amino acids.

This chain uses TRBV6-5 with TRBJ1-1; D unresolved. V dropped 0 bases and J dropped 1 base, with 3 bases sitting between them. Germline assignment: CDR1 MNHEY and CDR2 SVGAGI. The CDR3 consists of 13 residues. The CDR3, as DNA: TGTGCCAGCAGTTACTCACAGAACACTGAAGCTTTCTTT. Amino acids: CASSYSQNTEAFF.

The chain couples TRBV7-2 to TRBJ1-5, with 8 positions matching TRBD1. Germline V gene data show CDR1 as SGHTA and CDR2 as FQGNSA. Trimming cost V 5 bases and J 6 bases; bases outside gene matches: 9. There are 15 residues in the CDR3. The CDR3 DNA is TGTGCCAGCAGCGACGCGACAGGGGCCGGTCAGCCCCAGCATTTT. The encoded protein is CASSDATGAGQPQHF.

The J gene is TRBJ2-1, the V gene TRBV6-5; the match to TRBD2 covers 13 bases. The V and J ends lost 2 bases and 7 bases, in that order; junction bases with no gene match: 5. This CDR3 is 16 amino acids long. Germline V lookup: CDR1 MNHEY, CDR2 SVGAGI. This CDR3 reads CASSYGLAGVRNEQFF. The CDR3 nucleotides are TGTGCCAGCAGTTACGGACTAGCGGGAGTTCGGAATGAGCAGTTCTTC.